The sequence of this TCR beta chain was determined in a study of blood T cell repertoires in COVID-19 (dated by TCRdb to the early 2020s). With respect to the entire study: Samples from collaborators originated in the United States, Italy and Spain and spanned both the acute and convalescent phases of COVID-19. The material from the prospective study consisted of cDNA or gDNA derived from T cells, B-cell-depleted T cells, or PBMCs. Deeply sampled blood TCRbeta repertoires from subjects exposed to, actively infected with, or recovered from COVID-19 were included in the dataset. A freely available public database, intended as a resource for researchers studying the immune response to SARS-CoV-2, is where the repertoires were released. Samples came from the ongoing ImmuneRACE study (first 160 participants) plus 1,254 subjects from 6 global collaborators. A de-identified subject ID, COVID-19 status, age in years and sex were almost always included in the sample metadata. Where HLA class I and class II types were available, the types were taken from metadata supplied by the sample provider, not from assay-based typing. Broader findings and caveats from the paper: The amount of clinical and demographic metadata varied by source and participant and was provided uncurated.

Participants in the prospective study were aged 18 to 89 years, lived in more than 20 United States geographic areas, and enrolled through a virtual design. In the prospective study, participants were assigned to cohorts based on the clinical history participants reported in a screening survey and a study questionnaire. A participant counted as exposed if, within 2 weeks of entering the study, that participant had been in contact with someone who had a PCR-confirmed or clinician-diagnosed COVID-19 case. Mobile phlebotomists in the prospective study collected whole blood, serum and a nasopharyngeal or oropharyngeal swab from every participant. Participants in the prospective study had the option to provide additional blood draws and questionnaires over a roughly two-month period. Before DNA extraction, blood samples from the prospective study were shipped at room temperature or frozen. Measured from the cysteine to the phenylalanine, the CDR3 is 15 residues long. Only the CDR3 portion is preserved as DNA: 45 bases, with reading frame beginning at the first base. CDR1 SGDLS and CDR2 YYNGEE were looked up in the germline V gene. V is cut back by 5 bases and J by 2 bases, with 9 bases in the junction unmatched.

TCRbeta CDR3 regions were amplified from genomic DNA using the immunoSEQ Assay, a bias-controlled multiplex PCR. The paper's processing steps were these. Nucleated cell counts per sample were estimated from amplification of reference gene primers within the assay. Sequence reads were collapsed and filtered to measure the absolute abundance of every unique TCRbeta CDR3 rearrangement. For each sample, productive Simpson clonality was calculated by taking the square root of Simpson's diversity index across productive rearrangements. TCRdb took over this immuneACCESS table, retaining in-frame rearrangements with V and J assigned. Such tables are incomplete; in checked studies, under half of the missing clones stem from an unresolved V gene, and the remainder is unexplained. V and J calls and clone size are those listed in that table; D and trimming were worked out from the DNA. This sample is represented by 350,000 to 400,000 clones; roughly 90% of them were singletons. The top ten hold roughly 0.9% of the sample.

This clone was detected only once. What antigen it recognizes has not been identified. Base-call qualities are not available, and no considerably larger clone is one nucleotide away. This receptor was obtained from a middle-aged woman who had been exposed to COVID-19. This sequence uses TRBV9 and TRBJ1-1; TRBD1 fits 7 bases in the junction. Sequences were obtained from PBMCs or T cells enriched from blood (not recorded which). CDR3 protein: CASRSTGTVNTEAFF. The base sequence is TGTGCCAGCAGATCAACCGGGACAGTTAACACTGAAGCTTTCTTT.